Below are 14 T cell receptor beta chains sequenced from a single sample in a study of Ad26.COV2.S vaccination and SARS-CoV-2 variants. The method was immunoSEQ multiplex PCR; TCRdb's version includes in-frame clones alone and lacks a portion of them. This sample has around 370,000 clones, with under 95% found just once. The source material was peripheral blood, sampled after recovery from COVID-19. The receptors come from a human donor who had recovered from COVID-19.

The chain couples TRBV12-5 to TRBJ1-2, with D perhaps matching TRBD1 (6 bases). Trimming stripped 5 bases from V and 4 bases from J, with 11 bases between. The CDR3 covers 13 residues. Per germline, CDR1 LGHNT and CDR2 FRNRAP. This CDR3 reads CASGVSGAYGYTF. The CDR3 DNA sequence: TGTGCTAGTGGTGTATCAGGGGCCTATGGCTACACCTTC.

The chain is built from TRBV10-1 and TRBJ1-3, with D unresolved. The ends were cut back, 6 bases at V and 0 bases at J, with 6 bases in the middle. Germline V gene lookup returns CDR1 WNHNN and CDR2 SYGVQD (reference sequence). CDR3 size: 13 residues. The CDR3 region is CASRAASGNTIYF. CDR3 coding DNA: TGCGCCAGCAGAGCAGCCTCTGGAAACACCATATATTTT.

This clone has a single count. The chain recombines TRBV9 with TRBJ2-2; D might be TRBD1 or TRBD2, each matching 8 bases. CDR3 length equals 15 residues. The germline V gene encodes CDR1 SGDLS and CDR2 YYNGEE. V lost 4 bases to trimming and J lost 3 bases, with 13 bases between them. CDR3 nucleotide sequence: TGTGCCAGCAGCCGGGAGGGACAGGACACCGGGGAGCTGTTTTTT. Residues: CASSREGQDTGELFF.

This clone was picked up one time. The chain is built from TRBV5-5 and TRBJ1-4; tentative D call: TRBD1 (5 bases). The V and J ends lost 3 bases and 4 bases respectively, with 13 bases between them. The CDR3 sequence is 15 residues long. Germline values: CDR1 SGHKS, CDR2 YYEKEE (reference sequence). For the CDR3, the DNA is TGTGCCAGCAGCTCGCCGGGACGGTTTAATGAAAAACTGTTTTTT. It is translated as CASSSPGRFNEKLFF.

The V call is TRBV7-2, the J call TRBJ1-2, with a tentative D call TRBD1 (5 bases). There are 16 residues in the CDR3. The V end lost 4 bases, the J end lost 4 bases, and 19 bases lay between the germline ends. CDR1 is SGHTA, CDR2 FQGNSA, per germline. CDR3 loop: CASSSRGERGGYGYTF. The CDR3 coding sequence is TGTGCCAGCAGCTCCCGGGGGGAACGGGGGGGCTATGGCTACACCTTC.

V gene TRBV5-1 combines with J gene TRBJ2-1; the match to TRBD2 covers 7 bases. The CDR3 has 17 residues. The junction had 11 bases not matched to a gene; V was cut back by 1 base and J by 4 bases. Germline V gene lookup returns CDR1 SGHRS and CDR2 YFSETQ. The CDR3 sequence: CASSLFGRLAVYNEQFF. The CDR3 coding sequence is TGCGCCAGCAGCTTGTTTGGTAGACTAGCAGTTTACAATGAGCAGTTCTTC.

The rearrangement uses TRBV16 and TRBJ1-5, with no clear D. The CDR3 covers 13 residues. Looked up from germline, CDR1 is KGHSY and CDR2 is FQNENV. V lost 4 bases to trimming and J lost 1 base, with 5 bases between them. The CDR3 DNA sequence: TGTGCCAGCAGCCTGGACAGCAATCAGCCCCAGCATTTT. Its protein product is CASSLDSNQPQHF.

The rearrangement links TRBV4-3 to TRBJ1-5; D is uncertain. Germline CDR1 and CDR2: LGHNA and YSLEER. CDR3 length: 14 residues. Trimming pared 1 base from V and 4 bases from J, leaving 8 bases between. The CDR3 DNA reads TGCGCCAGCAGCCAAGGGCAGTTTAATCAGCCCCAGCATTTT. This encodes CASSQGQFNQPQHF.

V gene TRBV5-5 combines with J gene TRBJ2-3; 11 bases are shared with TRBD2. The CDR3 has 18 amino acids. Germline assignment: CDR1 SGHKS and CDR2 YYEKEE (reference sequence). V lost 2 bases to trimming and J lost 0 bases; unmatched junction nucleotides: 8. The CDR3 sequence is CASSLLAGAALSTDTQYF. CDR3 DNA sequence: TGTGCCAGCAGCTTACTAGCGGGGGCCGCATTGAGCACAGATACGCAGTATTTT.

The chain uses TRBV6-5 and TRBJ2-3; 7 bases are a match to TRBD2. V was pared by 4 bases and J by 3 bases, with 4 bases of the junction left unmatched. CDR1 is MNHEY and CDR2 is SVGAGI in the germline V gene. This CDR3 comprises 14 residues. The CDR3 reads CASSWRGGTDTQYF. The CDR3, as DNA: TGTGCCAGCAGTTGGCGGGGAGGGACAGATACGCAGTATTTT.

The table lists this clone with a count of one. The chain uses TRBV9 and TRBJ2-6, with TRBD2 matching 9 bases. J gave up 1 base and V 8 bases, and 7 bases lay outside the gene matches. The CDR3 spans 16 residues. Per germline, CDR1 SGDLS and CDR2 YYNGEE. The CDR3 DNA reads as TGTGCCAGTAACGGGCTAGCGGGGTCTGGGGCCAACGTCCTGACTTTC. Protein product: CASNGLAGSGANVLTF.

This chain connects TRBV5-6 to TRBJ2-1; D remains ambiguous. CDR3 length: 13 residues. Germline V gene sequence: CDR1 SGHDT, CDR2 YYEEEE. V gave up 2 bases and J gave up 4 bases, with 7 bases separating them. The CDR3 loop is CASSFIGYNEQFF. The CDR3 bases are TGTGCCAGCAGCTTTATCGGATACAATGAGCAGTTCTTC. Full variable domain (missing parts from reference TRBV5-6 and TRBJ2-1): DAGVTQSPTHLIKTRGQQVTLRCSPKSGHDTVSWYQQALGQGPQFIFQYYEEEERQRGNFPDRFSGHQFPNYSSELNVNALLLGDSALYLCASSFIGYNEQFFGPGTRLTVL.

The genes are TRBV4-1 and TRBJ1-4; D is unclear. The CDR3 spans 12 residues. Trimming cost V 1 base and J 8 bases, with 5 bases left between them. Germline lookup yields CDR1 MGHRA and CDR2 YSYEKL. The CDR3 DNA reads as TGCGCCAGCAGCCAAGGGCGGGAAAAACTGTTTTTT. Its translation: CASSQGREKLFF.

The chain combines TRBV11-2 with TRBJ1-5; TRBD1 might be the D (5 bases). The CDR3 loop spans 15 amino acids. The V and J ends lost 2 bases and 3 bases respectively, with 11 bases between them. Germline V CDR1 and CDR2: SGHAT, FQNNGV. CDR3 bases: TGTGCCAGCAGCTTATCGCCGGGGACCAATCAGCCCCAGCATTTT. It translates to CASSLSPGTNQPQHF.